This T cell receptor (beta chain) comes out of a study of T-cell reconstitution after alpha-beta-depleted transplantation in children. There are a few counts of this clonotype. Antigen unknown. Unique molecular identifiers were incorporated during preparation of the TCRbeta library. TCRdb processed the PCR reads anew with MiXCR; each CDR3 protein has one entry. Among 700,000 or so distinct CDR3 sequences, around 13% were seen once, and the ten largest hold 0.79%. V lost 8 bases, J lost 7 bases, and 17 bases lay in between. CDR3 length equals 13 residues. Overall study findings and caveats: The study traced high day-60 TCRbeta diversity in some patients to surviving recipient T cells and thymic progenitors.

The sample here was PBMCs, taken before TCRalphabeta/CD19-depleted stem cell transplant. The V call is TRBV12-3 or TRBV12-4, the J call TRBJ2-5; the D gene could be TRBD1 or TRBD2 (5 bases each). The receptor was derived from a girl aged 2 to 10 with congenital amegakaryocytic thrombocytopenia, due to receive a stem cell transplant. The CDR3 protein is CASAVGSGTTQYF. CDR3 coding DNA: TGTGCCAGCGCCGTCGGGTCAGGGACGACCCAGTACTTC.